The 14 T cell receptor beta chains below come from one sample, sequenced in a study of shared clonotypes between healthy human individuals. TCRdb's table, derived via immunoSEQ multiplex PCR, lists solely in-frame clones and lacks some. Among about 1.5 million clones listed, under 99% were seen once. The sequenced sample consisted of naive CD4+ T cells sorted from blood. Sample subset: CD45RA+ positively selected. The receptors here all came from a young man in good health.

This sequence joins TRBV2 and TRBJ2-7, with 8 bases aligning to TRBD1. The CDR3 has 14 amino acids. Germline V gene sequence: CDR1 SNHLY, CDR2 FYNNEI. V was clipped by 6 bases and J by 0 bases; unmatched bases: 4. CDR3 region: CASRRQGPSYEQYF. The CDR3 region has the DNA TGTGCCAGCAGGAGACAGGGGCCCTCCTACGAGCAGTACTTC.

The chain combines TRBV6-5 with TRBJ1-5; TRBD1 might be the D (6 bases). The CDR3 is 15 residues long. V was cut by 8 bases and J by 10 bases, with 24 bases left in between. Germline-derived CDR1 and CDR2 are MNHEY and SVGAGI. CDR3 sequence: CASGARTAAGGPQHF. The CDR3 bases are TGTGCCAGCGGAGCCCGGACAGCCGCCGGGGGCCCCCAGCATTTT.

The chain has TRBV12-5 and TRBJ2-1, with 9 bases lining up with TRBD1. The trim removed 5 bases at V and 4 bases at J, leaving 6 bases unmatched. CDR1 and CDR2 from the germline V gene are LGHNT and FRNRAP. The CDR3 is 15 amino acids. The CDR3 DNA sequence: TGTGCTAGTGGTGCCCGGGACAGGGAATACAATGAGCAGTTCTTC. Residues: CASGARDREYNEQFF.

This clone was observed once. The chain has TRBV28 and TRBJ2-1; TRBD2 is a possible D gene (5 bases). V lost 3 bases to trimming and J lost 5 bases, with 23 bases between them. The CDR3 is 18 amino acids. Germline values: CDR1 MDHEN, CDR2 SYDVKM. The CDR3 nucleotides are TGTGCCAGCAGTTTTAACTTGAGATATACTGAGCGGCACAATGAGCAGTTCTTC. Protein sequence: CASSFNLRYTERHNEQFF.

A single count supports this clone. The rearrangement uses TRBV28 and TRBJ1-4, with TRBD1 matching 8 bases. The J segment lost 5 bases and the V segment lost 5 bases, leaving 1 base of the junction unmatched. The CDR3 spans 13 residues. Germline V gives CDR1 MDHEN, CDR2 SYDVKM. The CDR3 sequence: CASSRTGNEKLFF. CDR3 sequence (DNA): TGTGCCAGCAGTAGGACAGGGAATGAAAAACTGTTTTTT.

The gene calls are TRBV6-5 and TRBJ2-1; 8 bases agree with TRBD1. In germline, CDR1 is MNHEY, CDR2 SVGAGI. Trimming took 6 bases from V and 4 from J; bases not matched to a gene: 8. The length of the CDR3 is 15 residues. In DNA, the CDR3 is TGTGCCAGCAGGTCGGGACAGGAAGAGTACAATGAGCAGTTCTTC. Translating it yields CASRSGQEEYNEQFF.

V is TRBV5-4 and J is TRBJ2-3; the D gene is possibly TRBD1 (5 bases). Germline V gene data show CDR1 as SGHNT and CDR2 as YYREEE (reference sequence). The V and J ends lost 4 bases and 2 bases respectively, with 11 bases between them. This CDR3 has 14 residues. CDR3 sequence reads: CASSPAGYTDTQYF. The CDR3 coding sequence is TGTGCCAGCAGCCCGGCAGGGTACACAGATACGCAGTATTTT.

This clone was picked up one time. V gene TRBV11-2 combines with J gene TRBJ1-1; D unresolved. Germline assignment: CDR1 SGHAT and CDR2 FQNNGV. CDR3 size: 15 residues. With 4 bases removed from V and 4 bases from J, the gap between germline ends came to 16 bases. In nucleotides, the CDR3 is TGTGCCAGCAGCTCCCGTTTCGTCCGGGGCACTGAAGCTTTCTTT. This sequence encodes CASSSRFVRGTEAFF.

The V call is TRBV7-2, the J call TRBJ1-1; a possible D gene is TRBD1 (6 bases). Trimming pared 7 bases from V and 4 bases from J, leaving 19 bases between. Germline values: CDR1 SGHTA, CDR2 FQGNSA. CDR3 size: 15 residues. The CDR3 is CASNLETGGLTEAFF. In nucleotides, the CDR3 is TGTGCCAGCAACCTCGAGACGGGGGGCCTCACTGAAGCTTTCTTT.

This clone appeared once. V gene TRBV4-1 combines with J gene TRBJ1-3; D remains ambiguous. This CDR3 contains 16 residues. Germline CDR1 and CDR2: MGHRA and YSYEKL. V was shortened by 4 bases and J by 2 bases, with 15 bases between the two germline ends. The DNA of the CDR3 is TGCGCCAGCAGCCCTCGAGGACGAGATCCTGGAAACACCATATATTTT. This translates into CASSPRGRDPGNTIYF.

As to this clone: Other DNA variants within this sample encode the same CDR3. The chain uses TRBV18 and TRBJ2-2, with TRBD1 matching 8 bases. V dropped 2 bases and J dropped 1; count of bases not matched to a gene: 6. CDR1 is KGHSH and CDR2 is LQKENI in the germline V gene. This CDR3 has 17 residues. CDR3 protein: CASSPRTGTGNTGELFF. The CDR3 DNA reads as TGTGCCAGCTCACCAAGAACCGGGACAGGGAACACCGGGGAGCTGTTTTTT.

The chain couples TRBV18 to TRBJ2-7; D is perhaps TRBD2 (5 bases). Per germline, CDR1 KGHSH and CDR2 LQKENI. Trimming stripped 2 bases from V and 3 bases from J, with 20 bases between. CDR3 size: 17 residues. In DNA, the CDR3 is TGTGCCAGCTCACCAAAAGAAGTACACGGGGTAATCTACGAGCAGTACTTC. It translates to CASSPKEVHGVIYEQYF.

The V and J genes are TRBV5-8 and TRBJ1-4; D gene ambiguous. V was pared by 2 bases and J by 3 bases, with 8 bases between. CDR3 length: 14 amino acids. Germline V CDR1 and CDR2: SGHTS, YDEGEE. CDR3 loop: CASSFGVPNEKLFF. The CDR3, as DNA: TGTGCCAGCAGCTTCGGTGTCCCTAATGAAAAACTGTTTTTT.

This chain connects TRBV5-4 to TRBJ2-3; TRBD2 agrees at 8 bases. V dropped 4 bases and J dropped 5; count of bases not matched to a gene: 9. There are 15 residues in the CDR3. Germline V gene lookup returns CDR1 SGHNT and CDR2 YYREEE (reference sequence). CDR3 sequence (DNA): TGTGCCAGCAGCGGTACTAGCGGAGGGCGAGATACGCAGTATTTT. It specifies CASSGTSGGRDTQYF.